This T cell receptor (beta chain) appears in the sequencing data of a study of T cell responses to AZD1222 COVID-19 vaccine. V gave up 2 bases and J gave up 0 bases, with 11 bases separating them. The CDR3 is made up of 15 amino acids. Germline V gives CDR1 SEHNR, CDR2 FQNEAQ (reference sequence). Method: immunoSEQ multiplex PCR; TCRdb's copy keeps in-frame clones and lacks some. The sample gives 70,000 to 95,000 clones, under 95% of which show up once; 4.2% is in the top ten. The sequenced sample was peripheral blood, obtained on day 0 of AZD1222 vaccination. This receptor was identified in an adult in good health. This rearrangement joins TRBV7-9 to TRBJ2-7, with D possibly TRBD1 on 5 matching bases. CDR3 sequence: CASSLYGANSYEQYF. CDR3 in DNA: TGTGCCAGCAGCTTATATGGGGCGAACTCCTACGAGCAGTACTTC.